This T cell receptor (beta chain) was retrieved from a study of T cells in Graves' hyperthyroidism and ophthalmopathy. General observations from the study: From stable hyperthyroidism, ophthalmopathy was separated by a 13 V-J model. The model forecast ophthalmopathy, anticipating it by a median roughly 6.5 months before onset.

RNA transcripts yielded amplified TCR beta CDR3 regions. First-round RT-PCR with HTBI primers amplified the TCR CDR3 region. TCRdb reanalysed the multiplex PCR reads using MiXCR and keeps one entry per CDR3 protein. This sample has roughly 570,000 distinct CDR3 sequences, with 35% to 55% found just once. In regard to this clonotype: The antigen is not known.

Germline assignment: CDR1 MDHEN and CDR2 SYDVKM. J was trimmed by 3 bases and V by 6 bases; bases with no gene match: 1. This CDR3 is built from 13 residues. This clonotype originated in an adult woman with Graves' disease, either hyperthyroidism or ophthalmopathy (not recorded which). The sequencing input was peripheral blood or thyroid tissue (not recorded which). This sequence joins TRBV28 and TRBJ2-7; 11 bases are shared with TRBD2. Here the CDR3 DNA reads TGTGCCAGCAGGACTAGCGGGAACTACGAGCAGTACTTC. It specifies CASRTSGNYEQYF.